The T cell receptor beta chain under discussion was sequenced for a study of Graves' ophthalmopathy and Graves' hyperthyroidism. As for the study in general: Sampling took place at initial diagnosis, with peripheral blood obtained before any treatment.

This clonotype was detected ten times or more. CDR3 length equals 15 residues. V gave up 6 bases and J gave up 8 bases, with 23 bases separating them. Germline assignment: CDR1 DFQATT and CDR2 SNEGSKA (reference sequence). Beta-chain TCR CDR3 regions were amplified from RNA transcripts. RT-PCR was first run with HTBI primers, then multiplex PCR in a second round. MiXCR was run by TCRdb on the multiplex PCR reads, yielding one entry per CDR3 protein. The sample has under 20,000 distinct CDR3 sequences, 46% seen once. The chain is built from TRBV20-1 and TRBJ2-4, with D perhaps TRBD2 (7 bases). This sequence originates from a woman aged 40 to 55 with stable Graves' hyperthyroidism. Source material: peripheral blood. The chain's CDR3 is CSADPGLPYRDIQYF. CDR3 nucleotides: TGCAGTGCGGATCCGGGACTACCATACAGGGACATTCAGTACTTC.